The 14 T cell receptor beta chains in this list originate from one sample, sequenced in a study of tumor and adjacent non-tumor tissue in lung cancer. The template was RNA from unsorted bulk tissue. A modified ARM-PCR protocol with three rounds of nested PCR amplified TCRbeta. TCRdb ran MiXCR on the multiplex PCR reads and lists one entry per CDR3 protein. The repertoire holds under 250,000 distinct CDR3 sequences, 60% to 75% seen once, with almost 25% in the top ten. Sequencing was done on a sample of lung tumor tissue. Receptors were obtained from a man aged 55 to 70 with non-small cell lung cancer.

Concerning this clonotype: The conserved closing phenylalanine or tryptophan is absent in this CDR3, likely reflecting a read error. This chain joins TRBV6-2 or TRBV6-3 and TRBJ2-6, with a possible D match to TRBD1 (6 bases). The CDR3 extends over 17 amino acids. The ends were cut back, 6 bases at V and 4 bases at J, with 19 bases in the middle. Germline V gives CDR1 MNHEY, CDR2 SVGEGT. CDR3 coding DNA: TGTGCCAGCAGAACGGGACATGGGGCCGACGGGGCCAACGTCCTGACTCTC. Its translation is CASRTGHGADGANVLTL.

About this clonotype: The germline gene is not matched at one end of the junction; a read error may be the cause. This chain connects TRBV11-2 to TRBJ2-2, with D maybe TRBD2 (5 bases). Germline CDR1 reads SGHAT; CDR2 reads FQNNGV. The CDR3 has 16 amino acids. CDR3 protein: CASSLVGFLNTGDLFF. DNA for the CDR3: TGTGCCAGCAGCTTAGTGGGATTTCTGAACACCGGGGATCTGTTTTTT.

Concerning this clonotype itself: A read error may explain this, as a much larger clone is one base away. V is TRBV20-1 and J is TRBJ2-5; 9 positions match TRBD1. J gave up 1 base and V 7 bases, and 13 bases lay outside the gene matches. CDR1 and CDR2 (germline): DFQATT, SNEGSKA (reference sequence). This CDR3 has 16 amino acids. The CDR3 coding sequence is TGCAGTGTTCGTACCAGGACAGGGGCCCTCCAAGAGACCCAGTACTTC. As protein: CSVRTRTGALQETQYF.

Comment on this clonotype: Possible read error: a much larger clone is one base away. The gene calls are TRBV11-2 and TRBJ1-2; TRBD1 might be the D (5 bases). From germline, CDR1 is SGHAT and CDR2 FQNNGV. The CDR3 is made up of 16 amino acids. The germline V and J ends were trimmed by 5 bases and 0 bases, with 16 bases remaining between them. CDR3: CASSHRGVEPNYGYTF. Here the CDR3 DNA reads TGTGCCAGCAGCCATCGGGGGGTCGAGCCTAACTATGGCTACACCTTC.

In DNA, the CDR3 is TGCGCCAGCAGGTTAGTGGGAGGAACCACAGATACGCAGTATTTT. This gives the protein CASRLVGGTTDTQYF. V and J are TRBV10-2 and TRBJ2-3; D may be TRBD2 (6 bases). The CDR3 extends over 15 amino acids. V was pared by 6 bases and J by 2 bases, with 15 bases between. CDR1 is WSHSY, CDR2 SAAADI, per germline.

For this clonotype: Compared with germline, one end of the junction differs, possibly owing to a read error. The chain has TRBV11-1 and TRBJ2-2; 7 bases are shared with TRBD2. This CDR3 comprises 15 residues. CDR1 SGHAT and CDR2 FQDESV come from the germline V gene (reference sequence). CDR3 nucleotides: TGTGCCAACAGCCATTGGGCTAGCGGATCCGGGGAGCTGTTTTTT. This translates into CANSHWASGSGELFF.

A remark on this clonotype: An end of the junction differs from the germline gene, which may be a read error. The chain employs TRBV4-3 and TRBJ1-1, with a weak D call TRBD1 (6 bases). Germline CDR1 is LGHNA and CDR2 is YSLEER. This CDR3 region has 13 residues. CDR3 protein: CASSTGSNTEAIF. The CDR3 bases are TGCGCCAGCAGTACAGGGTCGAACACTGAAGCTATCTTT.

V is TRBV11-2 and J is TRBJ1-2; 7 bases fit TRBD1. V lost 6 bases and J lost 13; bases outside the gene matches: 17. Germline V gene lookup returns CDR1 SGHAT and CDR2 FQNNGV. The CDR3 contains 14 residues. The CDR3 region has the DNA TGTGCCAGCAGTATACAAGGGGGCATTCGAGGTCCCACCTTC. Amino acids: CASSIQGGIRGPTF.

This clonotype came up a few times. A read error may be the cause here, since a much bigger clone is one base away. This chain links TRBV29-1 with TRBJ2-5, with no clear D. There are 13 residues in the CDR3. CDR1 and CDR2 from the germline V gene are SQVTM and ANQGSEA. In nucleotides, the CDR3 is TGCAGCGTTGAAGATTGGATAGAAGAGACCCATTACTTC. This gives the protein CSVEDWIEETHYF.

V and J are TRBV11-3 and TRBJ2-5; D is unclear. The CDR3 contains 14 residues. Looked up from germline, CDR1 is SGHNT and CDR2 is YENEEA. The V gene lost 2 bases and the J gene lost 5 bases, with 12 bases spanning the gap. The CDR3 DNA reads as TGTGCCAGCAGCTTACATGGCAATATTGAGACCCAGTACTTC. Protein product: CASSLHGNIETQYF.

Comments on this clonotype: It may be a read error: a sequence one base away is much more abundant. The conserved final phenylalanine or tryptophan is absent from the CDR3, which likely points to a read error. This sequence joins TRBV6-2 or TRBV6-3 and TRBJ2-7, with 7 bases fitting TRBD2. Per germline, CDR1 MNHEY and CDR2 SVGEGT. This CDR3 comprises 13 residues. With 6 bases clipped from V and 3 bases from J, the junction kept 5 bases outside the gene matches. CDR3 loop: CASRSGNLYEQYL. DNA of the CDR3: TGTGCCAGCAGAAGCGGGAATCTCTACGAGCAGTACTTA.

Comment on this clonotype: The junction shows a germline mismatch at one end, possibly a read error. This chain joins TRBV5-1 and TRBJ1-1; weak D call: TRBD1 (6 bases). This CDR3 comprises 14 residues. CDR1 and CDR2 (germline): SGHRS, YFSETQ. CDR3 loop: CAISSIRGPGEAFF. The CDR3 region has the DNA TGCGCCATCAGTTCGATCAGGGGTCCCGGTGAAGCATTCTTT. Full variable domain (outside the CDR3, taken from reference TRBV5-1 and TRBJ1-1): KAGVTQTPRYLIKTRGQQVTLSCSPISGHRSVSWYQQTPGQGLQFLFEYFSETQRNKGNFPGRFSGRQFSNSRSEMNVSTLELGDSALYLCAISSIRGPGEAFFGQGTRLTVV.

About this clonotype: This may come from a read error, since a much larger clone is one base off. Here the CDR3 DNA reads TGCAGCGCCGCGGAGGGTTCCTACGTGCAGTACTTC. This sequence encodes CSAAEGSYVQYF. The V and J genes are TRBV29-1 and TRBJ2-7, with a possible D match to TRBD2 (6 bases). The CDR3 extends over 12 amino acids. CDR1 SQVTM and CDR2 ANQGSEA come from the germline V gene.

This chain links TRBV20-1 with TRBJ2-5; D tentatively fits TRBD1 or TRBD2 (7 bases each). CDR3 length: 16 residues. Trimming took 6 bases from V and 1 from J, leaving 21 bases between them. Germline V gives CDR1 DFQATT, CDR2 SNEGSKA (reference sequence). The CDR3 here is CSATAAGQRLQETQYF. DNA of the CDR3: TGCAGTGCCACGGCAGCGGGACAGAGACTCCAAGAGACCCAGTACTTC.